Given below is one TCR beta chain in context. This sample stems from a study of control samples from healthy donors and cancer patients. Sequenced by immunoSEQ multiplex PCR; TCRdb stores in-frame clones only, minus some. The sample carries 230,000 or so clones, just under 95% recorded once. This TCR was recovered from a man aged 45-60 years in good health. The sequencing sample was made of blood.

This CDR3 reads CASSSRGGRYGYTF. Written as DNA, the CDR3 is TGTGCCAGCAGCTCCAGGGGAGGGAGGTATGGCTACACCTTC. The rearrangement joins TRBV7-9 to TRBJ1-2, with D possibly being TRBD1 (6 bases). Looked up from germline, CDR1 is SEHNR and CDR2 is FQNEAQ (reference sequence). V was pared by 4 bases and J by 5 bases, with 14 bases between. The CDR3 has 14 amino acids. The variable domain in full, completed from reference TRBV7-9 and TRBJ1-2, reads DTGVSQNPRHKITKRGQNVTFRCDPISEHNRLYWYRQTLGQGPEFLTYFQNEAQLEKSRLLSDRFSAERPKGSFSTLEIQRTEQGDSAMYLCASSSRGGRYGYTFGSGTRLTVV.